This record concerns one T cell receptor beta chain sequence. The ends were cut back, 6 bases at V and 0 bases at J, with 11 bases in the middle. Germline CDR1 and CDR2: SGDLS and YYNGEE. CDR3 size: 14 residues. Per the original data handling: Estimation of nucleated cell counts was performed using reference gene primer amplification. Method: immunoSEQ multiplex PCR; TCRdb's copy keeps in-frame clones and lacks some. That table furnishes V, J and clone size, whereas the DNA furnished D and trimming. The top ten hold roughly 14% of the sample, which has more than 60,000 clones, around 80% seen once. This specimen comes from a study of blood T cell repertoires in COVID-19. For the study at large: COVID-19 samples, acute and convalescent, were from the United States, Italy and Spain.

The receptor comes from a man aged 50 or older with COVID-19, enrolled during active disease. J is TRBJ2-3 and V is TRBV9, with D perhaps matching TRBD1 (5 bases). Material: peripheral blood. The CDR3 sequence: CASNLGASTDTQYF. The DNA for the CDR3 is TGTGCCAGCAATTTAGGGGCAAGCACAGATACGCAGTATTTT.